A single sample gave rise to the 13 T cell receptor beta chains below, sequenced in a study of blood T cells in healthy people across ages. A second about 7 to 12 cycle PCR used barcoded and J-beta primers. TCRdb reprocessed the 5' RACE reads with MiXCR, giving one entry per CDR3 protein. The repertoire holds some 890,000 distinct CDR3 sequences, with about 27% as singletons. This sample also appeared in a second study, on T cells of mothers and their children.

Sequencing used blood. These receptor sequences come from a woman aged 40 to 49 in good health.

In its sample, this clonotype was seen many times. The V call is TRBV10-3, the J call TRBJ2-1; D remains unclear. Trimming shortened V by 5 bases and J by 4 bases, and 12 bases separated the two germline ends. This CDR3 region has 14 residues. Germline V gives CDR1 ENHRY, CDR2 SYGVKD. The CDR3 coding sequence is TGTGCCATCAGTTATTCAGAGGTTTACAATGAGCAGTTCTTC. It yields the protein CAISYSEVYNEQFF.

V and J are TRBV9 and TRBJ1-1; tentatively, D is TRBD1 (5 bases). Germline V gives CDR1 SGDLS, CDR2 YYNGEE. The CDR3 covers 15 residues. The V and J ends lost 0 bases and 5 bases respectively, with 14 bases between them. The CDR3 sequence: CASSVGGLGRTEAFF. CDR3 DNA: TGTGCCAGCAGCGTAGGGGGTCTGGGGCGGACTGAAGCTTTCTTT.

This clonotype was seen a handful of times. The junction does not match germline at one end; this may be a read error. The chain links TRBV5-1 to TRBJ2-3; weak D call: TRBD1 (5 bases). The germline V gene has CDR1 SGHRS and CDR2 YFSETQ. This CDR3 has 11 amino acids. The CDR3 reads CASLGTGTQYF. In nucleotides, the CDR3 is TGCGCCAGCCTCGGCACAGGTACGCAGTATTTT.

The chain employs TRBV28 and TRBJ1-4; D is unclear. V was shortened by 5 bases and J by 0 bases, with 7 bases between the two germline ends. This CDR3 region has 14 residues. Germline CDR1 is MDHEN and CDR2 is SYDVKM. The CDR3 DNA sequence: TGTGCCAGCAGTCATGACGCAACTAATGAAAAACTGTTTTTT. It specifies CASSHDATNEKLFF.

The rearrangement uses TRBV2 and TRBJ2-1, with 10 bases fitting TRBD2. The junction had 3 bases not matched to a gene; V was cut back by 2 bases and J by 2 bases. CDR3 length: 16 residues. Germline CDR1 and CDR2: SNHLY and FYNNEI. CDR3 in DNA: TGTGCCAGCAGTGAATTAGCGGGGGGTACCTACAATGAGCAGTTCTTC. Translation gives CASSELAGGTYNEQFF.

The CDR3 region is CSATRGNYGYTF. DNA for the CDR3: TGCAGTGCTACCAGGGGGAACTATGGCTACACCTTC. This chain links TRBV20-1 with TRBJ1-2; 7 nucleotides match TRBD1. V shed 4 bases, J shed 2 bases, and the junction held 1 base outside the gene matches. The CDR3 totals 12 residues. Germline CDR1 reads DFQATT; CDR2 reads SNEGSKA (reference sequence).

In this sample, this clonotype turned up a few times. Being one base from a much bigger clone, this may be a read error. The chain links TRBV5-1 to TRBJ2-7, with 12 bases matching TRBD1. Trimming at V came to 2 bases and at J to 5 bases, leaving 8 bases not matched to a gene. This CDR3 contains 16 residues. Germline CDR1 SGHRS, CDR2 YFSETQ. The CDR3 loop is CASSFTGQGAGDEQYF. CDR3 in DNA: TGCGCCAGCAGCTTTACGGGACAGGGGGCTGGCGACGAGCAGTACTTC. Full variable domain (rest looked up from reference TRBV5-1 and TRBJ2-7): KAGVTQTPRYLIKTRGQQVTLSCSPISGHRSVSWYQQTPGQGLQFLFEYFSETQRNKGNFPGRFSGRQFSNSRSEMNVSTLELGDSALYLCASSFTGQGAGDEQYFGPGTRLTVT.

V usage is TRBV5-1 and J usage is TRBJ2-3; tentative D call: TRBD2 (5 bases). Germline V gene sequence: CDR1 SGHRS, CDR2 YFSETQ. The ends were cut back, 1 base at V and 5 bases at J, with 8 bases in the middle. CDR3 size: 13 residues. The CDR3 protein is CASSLTGIDTQYF. DNA for the CDR3: TGCGCCAGCAGCTTGACGGGGATAGATACGCAGTATTTT.

The chain recombines TRBV4-1 with TRBJ2-7; 8 nucleotides line up with TRBD2. V trimming: 8 bases; J trimming: 7 bases; junction bases outside the gene matches: 13. The CDR3 length is 14 residues. The V gene's germline CDR1 is MGHRA and CDR2 YSYEKL. The chain's CDR3 is CASRWTSRDNEQYF. DNA for the CDR3: TGCGCCAGCCGTTGGACTAGCAGAGACAATGAGCAGTACTTC.

The chain recombines TRBV29-1 with TRBJ1-2; no definite D call. Germline V gene lookup returns CDR1 SQVTM and CDR2 ANQGSEA. The CDR3 is made up of 11 amino acids. V was clipped by 4 bases and J by 6 bases, with 9 bases between them. The CDR3 sequence: CSVGYGDGYTF. The CDR3 nucleotides are TGCAGCGTTGGGTACGGCGATGGCTACACCTTC.

The J gene is TRBJ1-1, the V gene TRBV28; no firm D call. Trimming took off 6 bases at V and 0 bases at J, with 8 bases between the two ends. The length of the CDR3 is 13 residues. Germline V gives CDR1 MDHEN, CDR2 SYDVKM. The CDR3 reads CASRVPMNTEAFF. The CDR3 nucleotides read TGTGCCAGCAGGGTTCCTATGAACACTGAAGCTTTCTTT.

The chain combines TRBV4-2 with TRBJ1-2; 8 positions agree with TRBD1. The CDR3 loop spans 14 amino acids. CDR1 LGHNA and CDR2 YNFKEQ come from the germline V gene. Losses at the gene ends were 0 bases for V and 6 bases for J; bases not matched to a gene: 3. CDR3 DNA sequence: TGTGCCAGCAGCCAAGAGTGGACAGGGAATGGCTACACCTTC. Translated, it gives CASSQEWTGNGYTF.

Of note for this clonotype: A much larger clone differs from this one at a single base, so this may be a read error. Because it lacks the conserved phenylalanine or tryptophan at the end, this CDR3 is likely a read error. The chain couples TRBV12-3 or TRBV12-4 to TRBJ1-2; D call uncertain. The CDR3 totals 15 residues. The V and J ends lost 5 bases and 7 bases respectively, with 20 bases between them. CDR3 sequence (DNA): TGTGCCAGCAGTCTAGGAGGCAGCGTCCTAATTGGCTACACCTGC. As protein: CASSLGGSVLIGYTC.